The subject of this entry is one T cell receptor beta chain. These data belong to a study of blood T cell repertoires in COVID-19. The overall study: Samples representing acute and convalescent COVID-19 were sourced from the United States, Italy and Spain. Sample material is recorded as cDNA or gDNA derived from T cells, B-cell-depleted T cells, or PBMCs.

Per germline, CDR1 SGHTA and CDR2 FQGTGA. V was cut by 3 bases and J by 4 bases, with 9 bases left in between. This CDR3 is 14 amino acids long. Per the authors' pipeline: Estimated nucleated cell counts came from reference gene primer amplification. Clones were sequenced by immunoSEQ multiplex PCR, and TCRdb holds only the in-frame ones, with some missing. From that table come the V and J calls and clone size; the DNA was used to work out D and trimming. The sample holds roughly 5,600 clones, around 85% seen once. This chain connects TRBV7-3 to TRBJ2-2; the D gene is possibly TRBD2 (7 bases). The receptor comes from a human donor in a cohort sampled during active COVID-19. Sequencing was performed on peripheral blood. The CDR3 region is CASSFGGLTGELFF. The CDR3 DNA sequence: TGTGCCAGCAGCTTCGGGGGGCTCACCGGGGAGCTGTTTTTT.